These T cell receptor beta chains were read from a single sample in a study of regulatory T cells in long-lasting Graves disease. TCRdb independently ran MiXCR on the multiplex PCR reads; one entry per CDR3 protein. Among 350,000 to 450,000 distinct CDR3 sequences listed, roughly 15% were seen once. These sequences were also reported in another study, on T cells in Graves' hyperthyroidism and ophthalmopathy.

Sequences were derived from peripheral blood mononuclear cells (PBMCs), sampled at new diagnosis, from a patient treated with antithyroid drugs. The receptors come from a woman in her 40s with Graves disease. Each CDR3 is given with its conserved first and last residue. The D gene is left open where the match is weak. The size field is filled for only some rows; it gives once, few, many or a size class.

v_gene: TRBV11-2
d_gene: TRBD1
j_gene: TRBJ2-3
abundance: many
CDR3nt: TGTGCCAGCAGCTTAGATAGAGGACAGGGTCAAGATACGCAGTATTTC
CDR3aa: CASSLDRGQGQDTQYF

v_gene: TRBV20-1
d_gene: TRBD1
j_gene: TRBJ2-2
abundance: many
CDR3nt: TGCAGTGCCGAGCCGCGGGCGGACAGGGGAAACACCGGGGAGCTGTTTTTT
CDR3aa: CSAEPRADRGNTGELFF

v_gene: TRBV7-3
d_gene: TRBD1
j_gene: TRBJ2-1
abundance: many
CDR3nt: TGTGCCAGCAGCTTAATGCCGGGACAGGGTTACAATGAGCAGTTCTTC
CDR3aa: CASSLMPGQGYNEQFF

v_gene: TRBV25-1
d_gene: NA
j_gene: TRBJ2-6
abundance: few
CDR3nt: TGTGCCAGCAGTGAATTCCCTGGGGCCAACGTCCTGACTTTC
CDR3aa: CASSEFPGANVLTF

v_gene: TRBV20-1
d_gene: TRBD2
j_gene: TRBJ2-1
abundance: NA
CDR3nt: TGCAGTGCTAGAAAGCTAGCGGGAGGGCCCTCGGGTGAGCAGTTCTTC
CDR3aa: CSARKLAGGPSGEQFF

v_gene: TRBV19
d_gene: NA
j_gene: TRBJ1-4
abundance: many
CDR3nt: TGTGCCAGCACTTCGCAGGTTGCAACTAATGAAAAACTGTTTTTT
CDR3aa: CASTSQVATNEKLFF

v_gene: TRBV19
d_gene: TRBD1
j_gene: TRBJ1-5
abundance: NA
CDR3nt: TGTGCCAGTAGTAAGCCTTTACAGGGGTCGGGCAATCAGCCCCAGCATTTT
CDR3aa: CASSKPLQGSGNQPQHF

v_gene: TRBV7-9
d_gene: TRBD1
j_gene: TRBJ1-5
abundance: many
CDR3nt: TGTGCCAGCAGCACCGGACAGGGTGGCAATCAGCCCCAGCATTTT
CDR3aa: CASSTGQGGNQPQHF

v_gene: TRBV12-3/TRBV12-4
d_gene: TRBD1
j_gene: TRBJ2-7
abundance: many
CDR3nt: TGTGCCAGCAGAATGACAGGGGCCGGATACGAGCAGTACTTC
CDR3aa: CASRMTGAGYEQYF

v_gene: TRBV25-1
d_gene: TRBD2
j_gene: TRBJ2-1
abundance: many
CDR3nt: TGTGCCAGCAGTGAGACTAGCGCTTCCTACAATGAGCAGTTCTTC
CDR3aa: CASSETSASYNEQFF

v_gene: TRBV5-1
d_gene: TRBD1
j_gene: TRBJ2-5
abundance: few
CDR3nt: TGCGCCAGCAGCTTAGGGGACAGGGATGTGACCCAGTACTTC
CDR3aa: CASSLGDRDVTQYF

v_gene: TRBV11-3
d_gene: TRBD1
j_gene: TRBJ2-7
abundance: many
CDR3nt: TGTGCCAGCTCTCAGGGGGATTACGAGCAGTACTTC
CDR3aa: CASSQGDYEQYF

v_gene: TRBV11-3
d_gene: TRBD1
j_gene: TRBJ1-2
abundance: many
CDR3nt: TGTGCCAGCAGCTTAGAAAAATGGGGGACAGAAACAAACTATGGCTACACCTTC
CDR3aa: CASSLEKWGTETNYGYTF

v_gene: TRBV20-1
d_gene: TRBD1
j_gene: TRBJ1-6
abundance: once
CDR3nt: TGCAGTGCTAGAGCAGCGCAGGGGGATAATTCACCCCTCCACTTT
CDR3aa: CSARAAQGDNSPLHF

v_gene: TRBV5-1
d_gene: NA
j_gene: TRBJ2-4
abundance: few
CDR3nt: TGCGCCACCATCCAGGGGTACAAAAACATTCAGTACTTC
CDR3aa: CATIQGYKNIQYF

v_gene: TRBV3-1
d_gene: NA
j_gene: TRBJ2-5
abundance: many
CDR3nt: TGTGCCAGCAGCCAAGGACTAGTGCAGTGGGAGACCCAGTACTTC
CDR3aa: CASSQGLVQWETQYF

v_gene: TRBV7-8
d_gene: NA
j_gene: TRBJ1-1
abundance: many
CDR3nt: TGTGCCAGCAGCTTAGCGCGGTTTGTTTGGGGGCGCGGGAACACTGAAGCTTTCTTT
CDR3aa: CASSLARFVWGRGNTEAFF

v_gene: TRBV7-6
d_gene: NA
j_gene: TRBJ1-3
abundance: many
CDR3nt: TGTGCCAGCAGCTTTTTGGGGGACGCTGGAAACACCATATATTTT
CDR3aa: CASSFLGDAGNTIYF

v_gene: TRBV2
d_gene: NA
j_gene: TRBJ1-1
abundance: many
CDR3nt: TGTGCCAGCAGTGTGAGGCAGGATGATTACCCTGAAGCTTTCTTT
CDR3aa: CASSVRQDDYPEAFF

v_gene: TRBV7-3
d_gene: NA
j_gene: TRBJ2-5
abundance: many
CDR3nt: TGTGCCAGCAGCTTAAGGCGGGAAGAGACCCAGTACTTC
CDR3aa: CASSLRREETQYF

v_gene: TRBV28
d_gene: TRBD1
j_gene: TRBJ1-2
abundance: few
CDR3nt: TGTGCCAGCAGTTCTCCGGGACAGGGGAGACATGGCTACACCTTC
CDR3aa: CASSSPGQGRHGYTF

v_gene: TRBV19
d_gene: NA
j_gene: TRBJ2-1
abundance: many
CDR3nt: TGTGCCAGTAGTACGGACGTCAGCTCCTACAATGAGCAGTTCTTC
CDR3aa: CASSTDVSSYNEQFF